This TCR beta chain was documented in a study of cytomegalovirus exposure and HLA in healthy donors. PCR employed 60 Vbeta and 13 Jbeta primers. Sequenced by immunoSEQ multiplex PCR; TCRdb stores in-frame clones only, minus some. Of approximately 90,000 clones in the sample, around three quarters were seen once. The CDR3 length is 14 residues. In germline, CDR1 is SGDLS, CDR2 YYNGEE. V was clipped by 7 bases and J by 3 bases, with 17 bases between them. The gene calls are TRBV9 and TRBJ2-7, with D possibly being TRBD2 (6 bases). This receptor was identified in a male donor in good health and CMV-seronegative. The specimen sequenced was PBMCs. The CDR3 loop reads CASGLGAGFYEQYF. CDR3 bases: TGTGCCAGCGGGTTGGGAGCGGGCTTCTACGAGCAGTACTTC.